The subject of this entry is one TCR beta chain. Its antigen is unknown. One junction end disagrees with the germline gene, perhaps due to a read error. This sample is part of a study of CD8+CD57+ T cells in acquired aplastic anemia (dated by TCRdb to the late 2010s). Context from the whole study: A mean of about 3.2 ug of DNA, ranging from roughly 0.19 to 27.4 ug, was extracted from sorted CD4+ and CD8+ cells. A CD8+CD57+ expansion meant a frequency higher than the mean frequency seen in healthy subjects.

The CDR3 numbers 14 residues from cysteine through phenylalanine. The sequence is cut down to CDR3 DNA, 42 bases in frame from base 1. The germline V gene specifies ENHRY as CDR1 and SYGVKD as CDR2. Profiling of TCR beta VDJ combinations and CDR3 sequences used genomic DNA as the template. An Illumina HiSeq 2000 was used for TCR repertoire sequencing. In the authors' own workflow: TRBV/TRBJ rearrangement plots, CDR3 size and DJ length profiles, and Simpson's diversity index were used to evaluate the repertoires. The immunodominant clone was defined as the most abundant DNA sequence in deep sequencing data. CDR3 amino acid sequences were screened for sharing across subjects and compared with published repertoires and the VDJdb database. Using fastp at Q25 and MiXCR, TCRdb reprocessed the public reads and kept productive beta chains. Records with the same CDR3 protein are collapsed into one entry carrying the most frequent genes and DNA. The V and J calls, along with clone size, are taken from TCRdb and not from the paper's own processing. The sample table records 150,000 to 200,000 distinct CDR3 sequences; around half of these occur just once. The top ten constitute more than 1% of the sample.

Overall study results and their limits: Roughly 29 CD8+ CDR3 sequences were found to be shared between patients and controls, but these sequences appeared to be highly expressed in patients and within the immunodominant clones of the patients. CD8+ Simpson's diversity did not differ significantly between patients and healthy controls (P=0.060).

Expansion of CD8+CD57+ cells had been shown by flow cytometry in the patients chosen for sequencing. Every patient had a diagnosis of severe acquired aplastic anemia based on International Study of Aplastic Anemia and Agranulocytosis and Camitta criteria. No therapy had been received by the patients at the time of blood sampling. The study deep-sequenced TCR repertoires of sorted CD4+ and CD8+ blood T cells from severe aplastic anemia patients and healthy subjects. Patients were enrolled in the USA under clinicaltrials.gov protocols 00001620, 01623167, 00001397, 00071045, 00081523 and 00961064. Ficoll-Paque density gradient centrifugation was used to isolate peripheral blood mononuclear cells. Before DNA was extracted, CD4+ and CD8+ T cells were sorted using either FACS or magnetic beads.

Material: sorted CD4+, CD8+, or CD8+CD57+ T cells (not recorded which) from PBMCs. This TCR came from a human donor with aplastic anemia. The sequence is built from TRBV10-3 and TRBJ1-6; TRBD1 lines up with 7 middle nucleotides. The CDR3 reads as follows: CAISSGQDNSPLHF. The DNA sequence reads TGTGCCATCAGTTCTGGACAGGATAATTCACCCCTCCACTTC.